This is a list of T cell receptor beta chains from one sample in a study of monozygotic twins with inflammatory bowel disease. TCRdb reprocessed the 5' RACE reads and stores each CDR3 protein as one record, lacking DNA. The ten most abundant clones cover approximately 2.3% of a sample with 440,000 or so distinct CDR3 sequences. The sequencing sample was made of blood. Receptor source: a human donor with ulcerative colitis or Crohn's disease, or a healthy co-twin of an affected twin (not recorded which). The CDR3 runs from the conserved cysteine through the conserved F or W. The order of the fields is J gene, V gene, CDR3 protein.

j_gene: TRBJ2-1
v_gene: TRBV12-3/TRBV12-4
CDR3aa: CASIRQGPSYNEQFF

j_gene: TRBJ2-3
v_gene: TRBV13
CDR3aa: CASSLGPGDTQYF

j_gene: TRBJ1-1
v_gene: TRBV6-5
CDR3aa: CASSYGPRTEAFF

j_gene: TRBJ2-7
v_gene: TRBV7-9
CDR3aa: CASSFGLNEQYF

j_gene: TRBJ2-7
v_gene: TRBV27
CDR3aa: CCPHCGGGEQYF

j_gene: TRBJ2-2
v_gene: TRBV11-2
CDR3aa: CASSLWDLGSTGELFF

j_gene: TRBJ1-1
v_gene: TRBV7-9
CDR3aa: CASSLSGHRNTEAFF

j_gene: TRBJ2-7
v_gene: TRBV5-1
CDR3aa: CASSLSGVSSYEQYF

j_gene: TRBJ2-3
v_gene: TRBV10-3
CDR3aa: CAISEQGTGGGTDTQYF

j_gene: TRBJ2-5
v_gene: TRBV5-4
CDR3aa: CASSLKAGQETQYF

j_gene: TRBJ2-2
v_gene: TRBV20-1
CDR3aa: CSARDRAAGELFF

j_gene: TRBJ2-3
v_gene: TRBV30
CDR3aa: CAWSPGLAGTPGTDTQYF

j_gene: TRBJ1-2
v_gene: TRBV28
CDR3aa: CASSLGPLWGYTF

j_gene: TRBJ2-7
v_gene: TRBV11-2
CDR3aa: CASSLGGLPYEQYF

j_gene: TRBJ2-3
v_gene: TRBV7-6
CDR3aa: CASSLVVRGPYSDTQYF

j_gene: TRBJ2-5
v_gene: TRBV5-6
CDR3aa: CASSAWTGKETQYF

j_gene: TRBJ2-7
v_gene: TRBV5-6
CDR3aa: CASSWSRQVTYEQYF

j_gene: TRBJ1-2
v_gene: TRBV3-1
CDR3aa: CASSQDGAQDPYGYTF

j_gene: TRBJ2-3
v_gene: TRBV9
CDR3aa: CASSDGTSGGPTDTQYF

j_gene: TRBJ2-5
v_gene: TRBV4-1
CDR3aa: CASSQEVRGETQYF

j_gene: TRBJ2-7
v_gene: TRBV20-1
CDR3aa: CSAISPGGSYEQYF

j_gene: TRBJ2-7
v_gene: TRBV30
CDR3aa: CAWRLGGGEQYF

j_gene: TRBJ1-5
v_gene: TRBV5-8
CDR3aa: CASSSDRGAQPQHF

j_gene: TRBJ2-3
v_gene: TRBV5-1
CDR3aa: CASSLDGTVSTDTQYF

j_gene: TRBJ2-1
v_gene: TRBV7-9
CDR3aa: CASSLVAGLNIEQFF

j_gene: TRBJ1-1
v_gene: TRBV11-2
CDR3aa: CASSPDIDTEAFF

j_gene: TRBJ2-3
v_gene: TRBV7-3
CDR3aa: CASSSGRLSDTQYF

j_gene: TRBJ2-7
v_gene: TRBV28
CDR3aa: CASSSWQVGGSQYF

j_gene: TRBJ2-2
v_gene: TRBV7-9
CDR3aa: CASSSGLWGTGELFF

j_gene: TRBJ2-3
v_gene: TRBV11-2
CDR3aa: CASTRQPGLAVRSTDTQYF

j_gene: TRBJ2-1
v_gene: TRBV7-7
CDR3aa: CASSLGRLAGGLTPNEQFF

j_gene: TRBJ2-3
v_gene: TRBV7-2
CDR3aa: CASSQARGATDTQYF

j_gene: TRBJ1-1
v_gene: TRBV7-2
CDR3aa: CASSSYTGGTEAFF

j_gene: TRBJ2-5
v_gene: TRBV6-2/TRBV6-3
CDR3aa: CASSQGGTQYF

j_gene: TRBJ2-1
v_gene: TRBV10-3
CDR3aa: CAIRSATSAVDEQFF

j_gene: TRBJ2-2
v_gene: TRBV4-1
CDR3aa: CASSQGFAGELFF

j_gene: TRBJ2-4
v_gene: TRBV28
CDR3aa: CASSLTGAIAKNIQYF

j_gene: TRBJ2-3
v_gene: TRBV20-1
CDR3aa: CSAREGDRGGDTQYF

j_gene: TRBJ1-2
v_gene: TRBV12-3/TRBV12-4
CDR3aa: CASSPRINIGYTF

j_gene: TRBJ2-1
v_gene: TRBV30
CDR3aa: CAWSVRGNEQFF

j_gene: TRBJ2-3
v_gene: TRBV12-3/TRBV12-4
CDR3aa: CASSPSRTTSTDTQYF

j_gene: TRBJ2-7
v_gene: TRBV12-3/TRBV12-4
CDR3aa: CASSLGSVTAYYEQYF

j_gene: TRBJ1-5
v_gene: TRBV20-1
CDR3aa: CSARTGFQPQHF

j_gene: TRBJ1-6
v_gene: TRBV6-1
CDR3aa: CASRTTDYNSPLHF

j_gene: TRBJ2-3
v_gene: TRBV7-9
CDR3aa: CASSLRVVGSFTDTQYF

j_gene: TRBJ2-3
v_gene: TRBV7-2
CDR3aa: CASGRAAGTSTDTQYF